This T cell receptor beta chain was profiled in a study of CD8 T cells in ankylosing spondylitis. Study conclusions and caveats: Reportedly, disease-linked clones are significantly enriched in ankylosing spondylitis patients' matched synovial fluid. The disease-linked clones had a CD8+ phenotype and low blood frequencies. For ankylosing spondylitis blood, a TCR beta motif of seven to nine highly homologous variants appeared characteristic.

Trimming removed 0 bases at V and 5 bases at J, with 13 bases between. Germline lookup yields CDR1 KGHDR and CDR2 SFDVKD. The CDR3 contains 15 residues. As for this clonotype: Its antigen is not identified.

As the method for making TCR beta libraries, quantitative 5'-RACE with molecular barcodes was used. TCRdb fed the 5' RACE reads into MiXCR, producing one record per CDR3 protein. The sample contains around 340,000 distinct CDR3 sequences, more than 20% of which appear only once. The TCR originated in a male donor with ankylosing spondylitis or in good health (not recorded which). The rearrangement links TRBV24-1 to TRBJ2-7, with D perhaps matching TRBD2 (6 bases). The specimen sequenced was blood, either unsorted or a sorted T cell fraction (not recorded which). The chain's CDR3 is CATSDLAGPEDEQYF. CDR3 in DNA: TGTGCCACCAGTGATTTGGCGGGGCCTGAGGACGAGCAGTACTTC.